The 4 T cell receptor beta chains in this list originate from one sample, sequenced in a study of blood T cells in healthy people across ages. Next came a second PCR, run for roughly 6 to 11 cycles, which used a sample-barcoded 5' primer along with a J-beta primer mix. TCRdb re-analysed the 5' RACE reads in MiXCR, keeping a single row per CDR3 protein. The data contain roughly 700,000 distinct CDR3 sequences, roughly 49% of them seen just once; the ten biggest clones take up around 32%. Sequencing was carried out using blood. These receptors all stem from a woman aged 60-70 years in good health.

This clonotype was seen a handful of times. The chain carries TRBV7-2 and TRBJ1-1, with D unclear. This CDR3 is built from 13 residues. The germline V gene encodes CDR1 SGHTA and CDR2 FQGNSA. Trimming removed 5 bases at V and 2 bases at J, with 9 bases between. This chain's CDR3 is CASSEGINTEAFF. The CDR3 DNA follows: TGTGCCAGCAGCGAGGGCATCAACACTGAAGCTTTCTTT.

The V gene is TRBV13, the J gene TRBJ2-1; 7 bases are a match to TRBD2. The germline CDR1 and CDR2 sequences are PRHDT and FYEKMQ (reference sequence). Trimming removed 0 bases from V and 7 bases from J; junction bases left unmatched: 18. The CDR3 is 19 amino acids. The CDR3 region has the DNA TGTGCCAGCAGCTTAGGGCCTAGAGAGGACGGGAGGAGGGGTAATGAGCAGTTCTTC. It encodes CASSLGPREDGRRGNEQFF.

The genes are TRBV6-5 and TRBJ1-2, with TRBD1 as a possible D gene (6 bases). Per germline, CDR1 MNHEY and CDR2 SVGAGI. This CDR3 is built from 16 residues. V dropped 5 bases and J dropped 3 bases, with 19 bases sitting between them. The DNA for the CDR3 is TGTGCCAGCAGTCACCCTGAACGGGGGCGAGACTATGGCTACACCTTC. Translation gives CASSHPERGRDYGYTF.

V and J are TRBV20-1 and TRBJ2-7; TRBD2 aligns across 10 bases. The junction had 11 bases not matched to a gene; V was cut back by 5 bases and J by 7 bases. CDR1 is DFQATT and CDR2 is SNEGSKA in the germline V gene (reference sequence). The CDR3 length is 14 residues. CDR3 sequence: CSAEREGSYNEQYF. The CDR3 DNA sequence: TGCAGTGCTGAGCGGGAGGGGTCCTACAATGAGCAGTACTTC.